Following are 5 T cell receptor beta chains from one sample sequenced in a study of blood T cell repertoires in COVID-19. Produced via immunoSEQ multiplex PCR; TCRdb's table is partial and in-frame only. The table lists about 300,000 clones, approximately 89% of them singletons. The sequenced material came from peripheral blood. The receptors come from a woman in her 30s with COVID-19, enrolled during active disease.

This chain connects TRBV7-9 to TRBJ2-5, with a possible D match to TRBD1 (5 bases). CDR1 and CDR2 from the germline V gene are SEHNR and FQNEAQ (reference sequence). The ends were cut back, 1 base at V and 4 bases at J, with 10 bases in the middle. This CDR3 contains 14 residues. The CDR3 coding sequence is TGTGCCAGCAGCTTAGTCAGGGAAAGAGAGACCCAGTACTTC. It specifies CASSLVRERETQYF.

The rearrangement uses TRBV4-2 and TRBJ1-5; no clear D. The V gene's germline CDR1 is LGHNA and CDR2 YNFKEQ. Deletions cut 0 bases from V and 3 bases from J, with 9 bases between. The CDR3 length is 15 residues. The CDR3 loop is CASSQEWQNNQPQHF. CDR3 DNA sequence: TGTGCCAGCAGCCAAGAATGGCAGAACAATCAGCCCCAGCATTTT.

Regarding this clone: Other DNA sequences in the sample encode the same CDR3. This rearrangement joins TRBV18 to TRBJ1-1; no reliable D call. Trimming removed 2 bases from V and 0 bases from J, with 10 bases in between. This CDR3 contains 15 residues. Germline V gene data show CDR1 as KGHSH and CDR2 as LQKENI. CDR3 bases: TGTGCCAGCTCACCAGAGGGTGGGATGAACACTGAAGCTTTCTTT. Its protein is CASSPEGGMNTEAFF.

The J gene is TRBJ1-5, the V gene TRBV7-2; D is uncertain. V was clipped by 6 bases and J by 0 bases, with 9 bases between them. CDR1 is SGHTA, CDR2 FQGNSA, per germline. This CDR3 comprises 14 residues. The CDR3 DNA follows: TGTGCCAGCAGTAGCTCGGTTAGCAATCAGCCCCAGCATTTT. Translation gives CASSSSVSNQPQHF.

J is TRBJ1-1 and V is TRBV30; D gene ambiguous. This CDR3 contains 14 residues. V was trimmed by 0 bases and J by 2 bases, leaving 10 bases between them. Looked up from germline, CDR1 is GTSNPN and CDR2 is SVGIG (reference sequence). The CDR3, as DNA: TGTGCCTGGAGTGTTAGGCCGGGAAACACTGAAGCTTTCTTT. It encodes CAWSVRPGNTEAFF.